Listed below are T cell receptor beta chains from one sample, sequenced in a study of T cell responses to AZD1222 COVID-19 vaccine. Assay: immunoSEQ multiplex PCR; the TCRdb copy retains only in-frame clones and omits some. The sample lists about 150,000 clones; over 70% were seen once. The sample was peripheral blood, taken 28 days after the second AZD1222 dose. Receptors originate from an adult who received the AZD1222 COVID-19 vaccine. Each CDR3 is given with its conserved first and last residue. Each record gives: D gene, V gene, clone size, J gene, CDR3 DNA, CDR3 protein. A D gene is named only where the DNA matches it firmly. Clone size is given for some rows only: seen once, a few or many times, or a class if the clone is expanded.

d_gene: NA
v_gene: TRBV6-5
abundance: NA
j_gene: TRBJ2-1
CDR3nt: TGTGCCAGCAGTTACACCCTCAATGAGCAGTTCTTC
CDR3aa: CASSYTLNEQFF

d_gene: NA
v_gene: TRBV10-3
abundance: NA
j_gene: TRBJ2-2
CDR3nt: TGTGCCATCAGTGAGATTCGGGATGCCGGGGAGCTGTTTTTT
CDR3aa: CAISEIRDAGELFF

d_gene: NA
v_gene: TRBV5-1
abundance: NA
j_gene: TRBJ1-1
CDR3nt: TGCGCCAGCAGCTTGGATGGGGAACGCTTTGAAGCTTTCTTT
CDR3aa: CASSLDGERFEAFF

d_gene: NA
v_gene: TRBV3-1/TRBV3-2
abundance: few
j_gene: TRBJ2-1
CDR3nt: TGTGCCAGCAGCCAAGATCTAGCCGGCTCCAATGAGCAGTTCTTC
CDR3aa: CASSQDLAGSNEQFF

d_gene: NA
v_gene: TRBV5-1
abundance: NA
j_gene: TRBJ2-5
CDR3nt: TGCGCCAGCCGTTTAACAGTGCAAGAGACCCAGTACTTC
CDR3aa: CASRLTVQETQYF

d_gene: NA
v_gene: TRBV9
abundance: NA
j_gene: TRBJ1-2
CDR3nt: TGTGCCAGCAGCGTAGGTATCGGGTTCGGCTACACCTTC
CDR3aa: CASSVGIGFGYTF

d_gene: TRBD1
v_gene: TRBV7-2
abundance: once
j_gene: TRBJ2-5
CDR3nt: TGTGCCAGCAGCTTAGCGGGACAGGGGTCGGAGACCCAGTACTTC
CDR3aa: CASSLAGQGSETQYF

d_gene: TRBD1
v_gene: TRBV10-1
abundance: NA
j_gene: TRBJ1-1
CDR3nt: TGCGCCAGCAGTGCGGGGACAGGGGCGCTCGCCACTGAAGCTTTCTTT
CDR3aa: CASSAGTGALATEAFF

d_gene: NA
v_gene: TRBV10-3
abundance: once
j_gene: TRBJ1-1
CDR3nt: TGTGCCATCAGTGAGCGGACAGAGAACACTGAAGCTTTCTTT
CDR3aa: CAISERTENTEAFF

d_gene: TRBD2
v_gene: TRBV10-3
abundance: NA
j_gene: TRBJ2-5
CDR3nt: TGTGCCACACAGGGGACTAGCGGGAGGGCTTCTAAGACCCAGTACTTC
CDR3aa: CATQGTSGRASKTQYF

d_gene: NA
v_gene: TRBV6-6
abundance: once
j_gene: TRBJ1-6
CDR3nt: TGTGCCAGCAGTCCTGCCGAAATCTATAATTCACCCCTCCACTTT
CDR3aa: CASSPAEIYNSPLHF

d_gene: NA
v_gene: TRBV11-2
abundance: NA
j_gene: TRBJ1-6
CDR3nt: TGTGCCAGCAGCTTAGGGACCGCAAATTCACCCCTCCACTTT
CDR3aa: CASSLGTANSPLHF

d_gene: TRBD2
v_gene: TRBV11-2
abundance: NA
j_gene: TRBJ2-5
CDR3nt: TGTGCCAGCAGCCCTCCCTTAATAGCGGGACAAGAGACCCAGTACTTC
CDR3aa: CASSPPLIAGQETQYF

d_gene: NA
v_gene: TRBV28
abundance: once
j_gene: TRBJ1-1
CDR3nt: TGTGCCAGCAGTTTACGGAACATGAACACTGAAGCTTTCTTT
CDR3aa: CASSLRNMNTEAFF

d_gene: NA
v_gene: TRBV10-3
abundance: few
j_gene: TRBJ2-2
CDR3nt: TGTGCCATCAGTGATTTTGCGGGGAACACCGGGGAGCTGTTTTTT
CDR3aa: CAISDFAGNTGELFF

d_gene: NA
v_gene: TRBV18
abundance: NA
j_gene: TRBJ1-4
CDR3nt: TGTGCCAGCTCACCAAGTGTCACAGTGAATGAAAAACTGTTTTTT
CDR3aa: CASSPSVTVNEKLFF

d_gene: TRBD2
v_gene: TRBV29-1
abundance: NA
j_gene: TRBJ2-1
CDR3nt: TGCAGCGTTGGAGCGGGACTAGCGGGAGTTGAGCAGTTCTTC
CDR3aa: CSVGAGLAGVEQFF

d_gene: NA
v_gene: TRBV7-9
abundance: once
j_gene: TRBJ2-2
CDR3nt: TGTGCCAGCAGCTTCGAGGGGTCCGGGGAGCTGTTTTTT
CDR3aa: CASSFEGSGELFF

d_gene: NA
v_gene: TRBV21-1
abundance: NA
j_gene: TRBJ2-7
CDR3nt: TGTGCCAGCAGCAAAGAAAGGTCGAGACGGGAGCAGTACTTC
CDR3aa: CASSKERSRREQYF

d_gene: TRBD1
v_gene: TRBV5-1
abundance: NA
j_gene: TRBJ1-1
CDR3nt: TGCGCCAGCAGGGAGGGACAGTTGAACACTGAAGCTTTCTTT
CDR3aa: CASREGQLNTEAFF

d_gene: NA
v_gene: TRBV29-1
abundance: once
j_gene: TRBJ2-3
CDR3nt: TGCAGCGTTGGGTGGACTTCCCTCACCTCGGCAGATACGCAGTATTTT
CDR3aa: CSVGWTSLTSADTQYF

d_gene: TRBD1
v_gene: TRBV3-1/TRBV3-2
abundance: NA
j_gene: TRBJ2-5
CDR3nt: TGTGCCAGCAGCCACCGTGGACAGGTCGAAGAGACCCAGTACTTC
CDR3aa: CASSHRGQVEETQYF